The T cell receptor (beta chain) described here comes from a study of blood T cell repertoires in COVID-19. Turning to the study itself: Whether acute or convalescent, the COVID-19 samples came from the United States, Italy and Spain. From T cells, B-cell-depleted T cells, or PBMCs came the material, which was cDNA or gDNA.

In the original processing: Amplification from reference gene primers served as the basis for estimated nucleated cell counts. Some clones are missing from TCRdb's copy, which holds only in-frame ones; the method was immunoSEQ multiplex PCR. V, J and clone size were drawn from that table, and D and trimming were deduced from the DNA. Among some 100,000 clones listed, 88% were seen once. Trimming removed 4 bases from V and 7 bases from J, with 13 bases in between. From germline, CDR1 is MGHDK and CDR2 SYGVNS. The CDR3 covers 13 residues. Sequences were obtained from peripheral blood. This sequence originates from a woman aged 60-70 years with acute or convalescent COVID-19. This chain connects TRBV25-1 to TRBJ1-2; TRBD1 might be the D (6 bases). The CDR3 sequence: CASSVQGTGGYTF. For the CDR3, the DNA is TGTGCCAGCAGTGTCCAGGGGACCGGTGGCTACACCTTC.